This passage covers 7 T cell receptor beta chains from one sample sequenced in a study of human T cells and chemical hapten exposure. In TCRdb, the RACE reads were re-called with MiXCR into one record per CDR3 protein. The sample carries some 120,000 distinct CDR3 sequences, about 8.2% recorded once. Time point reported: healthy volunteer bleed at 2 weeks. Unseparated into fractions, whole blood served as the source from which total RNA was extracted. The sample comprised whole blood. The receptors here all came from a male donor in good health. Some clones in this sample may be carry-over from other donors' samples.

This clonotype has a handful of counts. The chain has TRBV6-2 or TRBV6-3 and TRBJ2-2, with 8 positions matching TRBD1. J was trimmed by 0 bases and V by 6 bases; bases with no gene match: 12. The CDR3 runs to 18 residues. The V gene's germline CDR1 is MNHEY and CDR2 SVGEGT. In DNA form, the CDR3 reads TGTGCCAGCAGCCTACTCCCGGGACAGGCCTCGAACACCGGGGAGCTGTTTTTT. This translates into CASSLLPGQASNTGELFF.

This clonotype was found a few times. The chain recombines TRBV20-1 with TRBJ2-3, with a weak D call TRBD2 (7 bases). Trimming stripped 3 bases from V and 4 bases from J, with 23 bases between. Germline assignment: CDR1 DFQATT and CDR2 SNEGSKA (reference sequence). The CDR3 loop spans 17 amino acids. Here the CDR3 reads CSASHINGGRLPDTQYF. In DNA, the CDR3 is TGCAGTGCTAGCCACATTAACGGGGGGCGTTTACCAGATACGCAGTATTTT.

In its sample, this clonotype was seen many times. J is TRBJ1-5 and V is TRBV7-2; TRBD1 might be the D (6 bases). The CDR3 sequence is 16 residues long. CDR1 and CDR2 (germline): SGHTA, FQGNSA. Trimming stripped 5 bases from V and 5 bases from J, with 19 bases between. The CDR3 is CASSPGADRPYQPQHF. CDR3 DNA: TGTGCCAGCAGCCCAGGGGCAGACAGGCCATATCAGCCCCAGCATTTT. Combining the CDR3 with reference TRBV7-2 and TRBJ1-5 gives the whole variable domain GAGVSQSPSNKVTEKGKDVELRCDPISGHTALYWYRQSLGQGLEFLIYFQGNSAPDKSGLPSDRFSAERTGGSVSTLTIQRTQQEDSAVYLCASSPGADRPYQPQHFGDGTRLSIL.

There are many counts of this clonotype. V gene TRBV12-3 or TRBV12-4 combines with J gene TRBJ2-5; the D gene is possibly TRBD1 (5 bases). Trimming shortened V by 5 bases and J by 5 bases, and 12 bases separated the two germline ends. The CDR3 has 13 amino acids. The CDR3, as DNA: TGTGCCAGCAGTCAGGGTCCGCGGGAGACCCAGTACTTC. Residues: CASSQGPRETQYF.

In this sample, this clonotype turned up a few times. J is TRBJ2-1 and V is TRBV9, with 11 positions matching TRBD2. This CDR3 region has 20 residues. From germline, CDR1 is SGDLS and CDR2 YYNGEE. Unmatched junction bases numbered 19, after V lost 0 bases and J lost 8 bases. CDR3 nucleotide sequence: TGTGCCAGCAGCGTAGGAATCACTAGCGGGAGATTGGGGTCGGGGGATGAGCAGTTCTTC. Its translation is CASSVGITSGRLGSGDEQFF.

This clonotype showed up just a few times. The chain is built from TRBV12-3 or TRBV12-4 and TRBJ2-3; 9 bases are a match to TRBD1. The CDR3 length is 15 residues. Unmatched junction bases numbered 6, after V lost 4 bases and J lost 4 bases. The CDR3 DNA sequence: TGTGCCAGCAGTTCCACAGGGGGCGCCGCAGATACGCAGTATTTT. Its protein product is CASSSTGGAADTQYF.

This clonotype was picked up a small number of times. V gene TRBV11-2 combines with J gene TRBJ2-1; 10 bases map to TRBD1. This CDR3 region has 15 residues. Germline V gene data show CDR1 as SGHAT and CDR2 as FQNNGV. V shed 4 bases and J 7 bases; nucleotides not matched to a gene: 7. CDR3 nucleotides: TGTGCCAGCAGCTCTCCGGGACAGGGGCCTAATGAGCAGTTCTTC. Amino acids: CASSSPGQGPNEQFF.